This TCR beta chain derives from a study of cytomegalovirus exposure and HLA in healthy donors. 13 Jbeta primers and 60 Vbeta primers were used for the PCR. The data were produced by immunoSEQ multiplex PCR, yet TCRdb's version contains in-frame clones alone and is incomplete. Here the sample spans approximately 97,000 clones, roughly 60% being singletons. Trimming removed 6 bases from V and 4 bases from J; junction bases left unmatched: 6. CDR1 WNHNN and CDR2 SYGVQD come from the germline V gene (reference sequence). The CDR3 spans 14 residues. General study points: According to the study, some 160 TCR beta chains were cytomegalovirus-associated. It was confirmed in vitro that three of the CMV-associated chains were specific for CMV antigens.

This clone occurred a few times. Its specificity is unknown. The TCR sequence derives from a human donor in good health. V gene TRBV10-1 combines with J gene TRBJ2-1; 7 bases are shared with TRBD2. Source material: PBMCs. CDR3 residues: CASSGGSFYNEQFF. CDR3 in DNA: TGCGCCAGCAGCGGCGGGAGTTTTTACAATGAGCAGTTCTTC.